The rows below give T cell receptor beta chains drawn from one sample of a study of technical replicates of blood from a handful of donors. Assay used: immunoSEQ multiplex PCR; TCRdb lists only in-frame clones, some missing. The data contain 78,000 or so clones, roughly 89% of them singletons. Source material: T cells isolated from PBMCs. These TCRs come from a human donor in good health. Some clones in this sample may be carry-over from other donors' samples. CDR3s include the opening cysteine and the closing phenylalanine or tryptophan. The D gene is left open where the match is weak. Part of the rows lack a size; the others show once, few, many or a class for expanded clones.

D: .; V: TRBV2; size: .; J: TRBJ1-1; DNA: TGTGCCAGCAGTGCCCGGGACTTAAACACTGAAGCTTTCTTT; CDR3: CASSARDLNTEAFF
D: TRBD1; V: TRBV19; size: .; J: TRBJ1-5; DNA: TGTGCCAGTAGTGGGACAGGGGGCTCCTATAGCAATCAGCCCCAGCATTTT; CDR3: CASSGTGGSYSNQPQHF
D: .; V: TRBV4-2; size: once; J: TRBJ1-4; DNA: TGTGCCAGCAGCCCCCAAGCAGGGTCGGTGGCAACTAATGAAAAACTGTTTTTT; CDR3: CASSPQAGSVATNEKLFF
D: .; V: TRBV2; size: .; J: TRBJ2-1; DNA: TGTGCCAGCAGTGTTAAGGGGGTGAGCTACAATGAGCAGTTCTTC; CDR3: CASSVKGVSYNEQFF
D: TRBD1; V: TRBV10-3; size: .; J: TRBJ1-1; DNA: TGTGCCATCGGGAAGGGCGGACAGGGTGGGACTGAAGCTTTCTTT; CDR3: CAIGKGGQGGTEAFF
D: .; V: TRBV30; size: .; J: TRBJ1-5; DNA: TGTGCCTGGAGTGTACCACAGGGAACAGGGTCCCAGCATTTT; CDR3: CAWSVPQGTGSQHF
D: TRBD1; V: TRBV7-9; size: .; J: TRBJ1-2; DNA: TGTGCCAGCAGCTTAGAAGGACAGGACTATGGCTACACCTTC; CDR3: CASSLEGQDYGYTF
D: TRBD2; V: TRBV13; size: .; J: TRBJ2-7; DNA: TGTGCCAGCAGCTTAGTGAGGGGAAACGGGTTAGCGGGAATCCCTATCGGGTCCTACGAGCAGTACTTC; CDR3: CASSLVRGNGLAGIPIGSYEQYF
D: TRBD2; V: TRBV6-1; size: .; J: TRBJ2-5; DNA: TGTGCCAGCAGACCGACTAGCGGTGTGGAGACCCAGTACTTC; CDR3: CASRPTSGVETQYF
D: .; V: TRBV6-5; size: .; J: TRBJ2-2; DNA: TGTGCCAGCAGTTACTCGGCTGGCACCGGGGAGCTGTTTTTT; CDR3: CASSYSAGTGELFF
D: .; V: TRBV15; size: .; J: TRBJ1-1; DNA: TGTGCCACCAGCAGGGAGTGGCTGGAGAGGAACACTGAAGCTTTCTTT; CDR3: CATSREWLERNTEAFF
D: .; V: TRBV6-1; size: .; J: TRBJ1-1; DNA: TGTGCCAGCCTCCGTCTAGGAAATGAAGCTTTCTTT; CDR3: CASLRLGNEAFF
D: .; V: TRBV27; size: once; J: TRBJ2-6; DNA: TGTGCCAGTTTCTCCCTCGGAGCCTCTGGGGCCAACGTCCTGACTTTC; CDR3: CASFSLGASGANVLTF
D: TRBD1; V: TRBV4-1; size: .; J: TRBJ2-7; DNA: TGCGCCAGCAGCCCTACCCGCCTCGGACAGGTTGATAAATCCGAGCAGTACTTC; CDR3: CASSPTRLGQVDKSEQYF
D: .; V: TRBV5-6; size: .; J: TRBJ1-5; DNA: TGTGCCAGCAGCTTGGGGGGGCCTAATAGCAATCAGCCCCAGCATTTT; CDR3: CASSLGGPNSNQPQHF
D: TRBD2; V: TRBV5-4; size: .; J: TRBJ2-3; DNA: TGTGCCAGCAGCTCCGGGTTTAGCGGGGGGACCACAGATACGCAGTATTTT; CDR3: CASSSGFSGGTTDTQYF
D: TRBD1; V: TRBV7-6; size: .; J: TRBJ2-7; DNA: TGTGCCAGCAGCTTAGCGGGACAGGGCATGGGGGAGCAGTACTTC; CDR3: CASSLAGQGMGEQYF